The source of this T cell receptor (beta chain) is a study of T cells in Graves' hyperthyroidism and ophthalmopathy. Amplified regions were TCR beta CDR3 sequences from RNA transcripts. First-round RT-PCR with HTBI primers amplified the TCR CDR3 region. TCRdb analysed the multiplex PCR reads with MiXCR anew, one entry per CDR3 protein. This sample has some 300,000 distinct CDR3 sequences; around a fifth occur once, and the top ten carry about 40%. The CDR3 loop spans 16 amino acids. Trimming shortened V by 4 bases and J by 4 bases, and 20 bases separated the two germline ends. Germline V CDR1 and CDR2: SGHKS, YYEKEE (reference sequence). Lactation, pregnancy, other autoimmune disease or uncontrolled infection led to exclusion of patients. This clonotype was recorded a few times.

This TCR was sampled from a man aged 50 to 60 with Graves' ophthalmopathy. V is TRBV5-5 and J is TRBJ2-5; D is tentatively TRBD1 or TRBD2 (7 bases each). Material for sequencing was blood. The chain's CDR3 is CASSPGGGGQSETQYF. The DNA for the CDR3 is TGTGCCAGCAGCCCAGGGGGGGGGGGACAGTCAGAGACCCAGTACTTC. Using reference TRBV5-5 and TRBJ2-5 for the parts outside the CDR3, the full variable domain is DAGVTQSPTHLIKTRGQQVTLRCSPISGHKSVSWYQQVLGQGPQFIFQYYEKEERGRGNFPDRFSARQFPNYSSELNVNALLLGDSALYLCASSPGGGGQSETQYFGPGTRLLVL.